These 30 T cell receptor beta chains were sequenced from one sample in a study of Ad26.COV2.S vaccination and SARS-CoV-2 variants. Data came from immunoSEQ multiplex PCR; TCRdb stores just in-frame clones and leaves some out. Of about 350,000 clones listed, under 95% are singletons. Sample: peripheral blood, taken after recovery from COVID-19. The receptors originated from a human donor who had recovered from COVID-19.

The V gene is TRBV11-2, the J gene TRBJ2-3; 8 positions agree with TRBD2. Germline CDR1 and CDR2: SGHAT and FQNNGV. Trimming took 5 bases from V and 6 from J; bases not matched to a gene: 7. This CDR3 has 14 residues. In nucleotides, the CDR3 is TGTGCCAGCAGCCCACGGGGGGGCGGGGATACGCAGTATTTT. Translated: CASSPRGGGDTQYF.

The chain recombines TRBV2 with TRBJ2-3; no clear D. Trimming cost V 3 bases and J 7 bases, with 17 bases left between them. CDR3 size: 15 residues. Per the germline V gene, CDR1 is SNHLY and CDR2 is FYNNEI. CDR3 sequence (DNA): TGTGCCAGCAGTGATCCTGCTGACATGATCTATACGCAGTATTTT. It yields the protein CASSDPADMIYTQYF.

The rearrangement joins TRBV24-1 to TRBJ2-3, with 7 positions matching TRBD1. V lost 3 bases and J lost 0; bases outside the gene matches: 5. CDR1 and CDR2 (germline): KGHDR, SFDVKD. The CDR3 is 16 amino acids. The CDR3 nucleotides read TGTGCCACCAGTGATCCCGGGACAGATAGCACAGATACGCAGTATTTT. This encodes CATSDPGTDSTDTQYF.

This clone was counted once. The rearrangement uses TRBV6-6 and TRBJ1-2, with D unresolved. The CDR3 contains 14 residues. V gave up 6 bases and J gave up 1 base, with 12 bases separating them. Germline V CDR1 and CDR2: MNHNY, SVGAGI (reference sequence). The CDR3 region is CASSLKGFNYGYTF. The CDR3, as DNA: TGTGCCAGCAGCCTAAAAGGATTTAACTATGGCTACACCTTC.

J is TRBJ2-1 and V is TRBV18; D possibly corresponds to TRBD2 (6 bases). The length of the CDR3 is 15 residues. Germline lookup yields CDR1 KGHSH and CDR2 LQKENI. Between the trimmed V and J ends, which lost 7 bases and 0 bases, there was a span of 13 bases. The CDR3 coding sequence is TGTGCCAGCTTGCCCCCGGACTACTCCTACAATGAGCAGTTCTTC. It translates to CASLPPDYSYNEQFF.

CDR3 DNA: TGTGCCAGTAGTATCTCACAGGGGGGAAAACTGTTTTTT. Protein product: CASSISQGGKLFF. This chain connects TRBV19 to TRBJ1-4, with TRBD1 matching over 8 bases. Trimming cost V 3 bases and J 10 bases; bases outside gene matches: 4. CDR3 length: 13 residues. Germline V gene sequence: CDR1 LNHDA, CDR2 SQIVND (reference sequence).

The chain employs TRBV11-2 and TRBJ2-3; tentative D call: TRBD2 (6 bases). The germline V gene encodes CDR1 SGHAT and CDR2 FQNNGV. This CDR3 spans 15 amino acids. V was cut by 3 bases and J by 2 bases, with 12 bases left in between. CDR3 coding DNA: TGTGCCAGCAGCTTGGGGACTTCTGTCACAGATACGCAGTATTTT. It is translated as CASSLGTSVTDTQYF.

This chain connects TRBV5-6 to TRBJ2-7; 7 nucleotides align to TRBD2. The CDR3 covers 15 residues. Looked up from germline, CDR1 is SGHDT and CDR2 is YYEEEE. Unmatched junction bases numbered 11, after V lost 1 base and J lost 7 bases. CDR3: CASSLYPSLGGEQYF. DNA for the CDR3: TGTGCCAGCAGCTTGTATCCCAGCCTCGGGGGGGAGCAGTACTTC.

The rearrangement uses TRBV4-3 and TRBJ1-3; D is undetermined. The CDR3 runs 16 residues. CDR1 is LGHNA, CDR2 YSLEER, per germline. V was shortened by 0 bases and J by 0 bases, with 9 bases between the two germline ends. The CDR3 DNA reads TGCGCCAGCAGCCAAGAGTGGCAGACCTCTGGAAACACCATATATTTT. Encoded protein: CASSQEWQTSGNTIYF.

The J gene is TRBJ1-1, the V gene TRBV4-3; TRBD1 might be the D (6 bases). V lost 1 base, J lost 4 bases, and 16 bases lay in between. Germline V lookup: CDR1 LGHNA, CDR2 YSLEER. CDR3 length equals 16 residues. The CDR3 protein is CASSQVALTGSTEAFF. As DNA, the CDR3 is TGCGCCAGCAGCCAAGTCGCGCTCACAGGGAGCACTGAAGCTTTCTTT.

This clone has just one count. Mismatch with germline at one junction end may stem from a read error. The chain's CDR3 is CASSLRTGPF. The DNA of the CDR3 is TGTGCCAGCAGCTTAAGGACAGGGCCATTT. The V and J genes are TRBV7-9 and TRBJ1-5; 8 bases fit TRBD1. This CDR3 region has 10 residues. Germline V gene lookup returns CDR1 SEHNR and CDR2 FQNEAQ (reference sequence).

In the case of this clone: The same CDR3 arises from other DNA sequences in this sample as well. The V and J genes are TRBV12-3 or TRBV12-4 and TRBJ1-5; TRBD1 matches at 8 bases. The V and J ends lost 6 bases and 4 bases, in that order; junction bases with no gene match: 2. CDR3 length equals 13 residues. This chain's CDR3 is CASSDRGNQPQHF. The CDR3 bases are TGTGCCAGCAGCGACAGGGGTAATCAGCCCCAGCATTTT.

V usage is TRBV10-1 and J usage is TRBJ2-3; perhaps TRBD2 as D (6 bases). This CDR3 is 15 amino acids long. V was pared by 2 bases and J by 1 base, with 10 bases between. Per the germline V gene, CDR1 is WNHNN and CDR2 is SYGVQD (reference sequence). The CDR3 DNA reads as TGCGCCAGCAGTGAGGGCTCTAGCGGCACAGATACGCAGTATTTT. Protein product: CASSEGSSGTDTQYF.

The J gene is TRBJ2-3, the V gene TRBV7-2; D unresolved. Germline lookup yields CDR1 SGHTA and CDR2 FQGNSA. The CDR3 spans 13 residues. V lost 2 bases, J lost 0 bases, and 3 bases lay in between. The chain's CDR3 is CASSLISTDTQYF. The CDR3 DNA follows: TGTGCCAGCAGCTTAATTAGCACAGATACGCAGTATTTT.

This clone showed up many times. The CDR3 reads CASSQKSSGGAGETQYF. DNA of the CDR3: TGCGCCAGCAGCCAAAAATCTAGCGGGGGGGCCGGGGAGACCCAGTACTTC. V and J are TRBV4-3 and TRBJ2-5; 12 nucleotides align to TRBD2. This CDR3 is 17 amino acids long. The V segment lost 2 bases and the J segment 5 bases; nucleotides outside the gene matches: 9. Germline V gene lookup returns CDR1 LGHNA and CDR2 YSLEER.

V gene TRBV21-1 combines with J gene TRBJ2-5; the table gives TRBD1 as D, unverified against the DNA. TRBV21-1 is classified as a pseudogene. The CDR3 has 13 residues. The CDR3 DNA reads TGTGCCAGCAGCATCGTCAGTTTACAGACCCAGTACTTC. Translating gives CASSIVSLQTQYF.

The CDR3 DNA follows: TGTGCCAGCAGCTTGGTCGGTGGCTACACCTTC. This gives the protein CASSLVGGYTF. The V call is TRBV5-8, the J call TRBJ1-2; D gene ambiguous. CDR1 and CDR2 (germline): SGHTS, YDEGEE. CDR3 length: 11 residues. Trimming removed 0 bases at V and 7 bases at J, with 4 bases between.

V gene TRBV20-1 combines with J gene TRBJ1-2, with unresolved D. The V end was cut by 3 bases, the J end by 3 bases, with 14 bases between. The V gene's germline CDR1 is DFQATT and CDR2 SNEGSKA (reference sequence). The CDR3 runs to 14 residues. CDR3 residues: CSASHVGADYGYTF. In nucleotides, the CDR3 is TGCAGTGCTAGTCACGTGGGCGCGGACTATGGCTACACCTTC.

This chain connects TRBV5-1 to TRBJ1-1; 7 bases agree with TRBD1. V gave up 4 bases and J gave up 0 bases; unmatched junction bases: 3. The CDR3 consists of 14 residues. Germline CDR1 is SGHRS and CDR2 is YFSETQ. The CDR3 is CASSTGQLNTEAFF. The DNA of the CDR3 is TGCGCCAGCAGCACGGGACAGCTGAACACTGAAGCTTTCTTT.

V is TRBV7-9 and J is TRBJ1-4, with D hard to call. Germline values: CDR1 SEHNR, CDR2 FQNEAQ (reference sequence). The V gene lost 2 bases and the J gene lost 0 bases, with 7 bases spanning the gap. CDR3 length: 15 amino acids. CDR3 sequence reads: CASSLPTATNEKLFF. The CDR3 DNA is TGTGCCAGCAGCTTACCTACAGCAACTAATGAAAAACTGTTTTTT.

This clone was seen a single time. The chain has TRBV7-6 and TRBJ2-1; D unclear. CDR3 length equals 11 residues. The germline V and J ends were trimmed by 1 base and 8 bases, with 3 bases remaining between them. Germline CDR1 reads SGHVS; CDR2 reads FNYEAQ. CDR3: CASSLVDEQFF. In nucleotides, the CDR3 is TGTGCCAGCAGCTTAGTGGATGAGCAGTTCTTC.

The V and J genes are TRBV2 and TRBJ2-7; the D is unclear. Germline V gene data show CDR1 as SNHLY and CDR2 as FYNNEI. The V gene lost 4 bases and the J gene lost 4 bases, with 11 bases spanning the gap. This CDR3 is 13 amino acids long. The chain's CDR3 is CASSANRQYEQYF. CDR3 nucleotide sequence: TGTGCCAGCAGTGCAAATCGGCAATACGAGCAGTACTTC.

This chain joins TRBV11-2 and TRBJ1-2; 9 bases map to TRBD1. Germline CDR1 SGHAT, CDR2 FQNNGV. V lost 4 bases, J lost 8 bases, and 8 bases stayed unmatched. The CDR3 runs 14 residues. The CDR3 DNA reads TGTGCCAGCAGCTACGCTTTGGGGACAGGGGGCTACACCTTC. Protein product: CASSYALGTGGYTF. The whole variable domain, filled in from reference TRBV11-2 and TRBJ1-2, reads EAGVAQSPRYKIIEKRQSVAFWCNPISGHATLYWYQQILGQGPKLLIQFQNNGVVDDSQLPKDRFSAERLKGVDSTLKIQPAKLEDSAVYLCASSYALGTGGYTFGSGTRLTVV.

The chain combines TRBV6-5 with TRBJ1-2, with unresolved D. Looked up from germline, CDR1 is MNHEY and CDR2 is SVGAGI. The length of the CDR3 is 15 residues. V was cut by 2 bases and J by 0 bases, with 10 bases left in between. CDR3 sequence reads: CASSYADTPNYGYTF. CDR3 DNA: TGTGCCAGCAGTTACGCCGACACTCCTAACTATGGCTACACCTTC.

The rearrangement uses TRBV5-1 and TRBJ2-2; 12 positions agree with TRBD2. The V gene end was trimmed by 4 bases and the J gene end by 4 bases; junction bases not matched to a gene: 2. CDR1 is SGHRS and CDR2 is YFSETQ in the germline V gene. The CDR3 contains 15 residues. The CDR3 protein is CASSELAGGTGELFF. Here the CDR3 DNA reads TGCGCCAGCAGCGAACTAGCGGGGGGCACCGGGGAGCTGTTTTTT.

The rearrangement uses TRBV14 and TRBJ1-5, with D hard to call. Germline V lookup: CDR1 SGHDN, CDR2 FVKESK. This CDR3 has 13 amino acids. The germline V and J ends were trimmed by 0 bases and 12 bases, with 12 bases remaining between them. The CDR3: CASSQEVAGHQHF. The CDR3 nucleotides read TGTGCCAGCAGCCAAGAGGTAGCAGGTCACCAGCATTTT.

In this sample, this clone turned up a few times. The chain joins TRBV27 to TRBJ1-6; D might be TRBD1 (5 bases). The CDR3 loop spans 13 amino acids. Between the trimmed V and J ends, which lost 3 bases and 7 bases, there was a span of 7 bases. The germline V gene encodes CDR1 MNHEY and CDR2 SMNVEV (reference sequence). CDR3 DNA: TGTGCCAGCAGTTTTCGGGGGAATTCACCCCTCCACTTT. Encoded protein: CASSFRGNSPLHF.

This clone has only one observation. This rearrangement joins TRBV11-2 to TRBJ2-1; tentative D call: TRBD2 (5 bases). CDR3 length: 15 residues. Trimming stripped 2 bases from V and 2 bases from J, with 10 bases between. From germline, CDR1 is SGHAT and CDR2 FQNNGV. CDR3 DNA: TGTGCCAGCAGCTTATTTTCTAGCCCCTACAATGAGCAGTTCTTC. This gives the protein CASSLFSSPYNEQFF.

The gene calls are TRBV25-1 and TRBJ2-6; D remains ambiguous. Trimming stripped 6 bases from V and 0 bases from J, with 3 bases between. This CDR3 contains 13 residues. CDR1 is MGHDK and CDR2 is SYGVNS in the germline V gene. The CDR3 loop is CASRDSGANVLTF. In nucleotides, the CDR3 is TGTGCCAGCAGGGACTCTGGGGCCAACGTCCTGACTTTC.

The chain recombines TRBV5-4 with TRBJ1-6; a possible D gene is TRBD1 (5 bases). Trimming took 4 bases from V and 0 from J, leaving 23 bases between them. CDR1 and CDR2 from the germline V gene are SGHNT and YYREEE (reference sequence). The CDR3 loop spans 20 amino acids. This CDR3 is CASSPYRGITTSSYNSPLHF. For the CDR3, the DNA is TGTGCCAGCAGCCCCTACCGGGGGATAACTACCAGCTCCTATAATTCACCCCTCCACTTT.